This T cell receptor (beta chain) stems from a study of blood T cell repertoires in COVID-19. On the study more broadly: The study drew acute and convalescent COVID-19 samples from the United States, Italy and Spain. T cells, B-cell-depleted T cells, or PBMCs provided the cDNA or gDNA that served as material.

Followed longitudinally, the Seattle patients had been enrolled during active infection. Germline V CDR1 and CDR2: SGHRS, YFSETQ. Trimming pared 7 bases from V and 3 bases from J, leaving 13 bases between. The CDR3 contains 13 residues. The table lists this clone with a count of one. Per the original methods: Amplifying reference gene primers gave estimates of nucleated cell counts. Sequenced by immunoSEQ multiplex PCR; TCRdb stores in-frame clones only, minus some. Clone size and the V and J calls come from that table; the DNA yielded D and trimming. The profile covers about 210,000 clones, with more than 80% appearing a single time and about 8.3% taken by the ten largest.

Source material: peripheral blood. The clonotype was recovered from a woman over 75 with COVID-19, enrolled during active disease. The chain uses TRBV5-1 and TRBJ1-1, with D perhaps matching TRBD1 (5 bases). The CDR3 protein is CASSVGEDTEAFF. The CDR3 DNA sequence: TGCGCCAGCTCCGTAGGGGAGGACACTGAAGCTTTCTTT.